The 9 T cell receptor beta chains listed next were all sequenced from one sample in a study of T cell changes during pregnancy in multiple sclerosis (dated by TCRdb to the late 2010s). Library prep was done by the immunoSEQ multiplex PCR assay. What TCRdb holds here is the immuneACCESS table cut down to in-frame rearrangements. Part of the clones is not present; checked against another copy, under half of the missing clones reflect an unresolved V gene, and the others are unexplained. In this sample the table shows 65,000 to 85,000 clones, 85% to 90% of which occur a single time. Of the sample, 8% to 10% is held by the ten largest clones. The sequencing used peripheral blood, collected after pregnancy. The receptors shown here come from a female donor in good health, enrolled as a control in a pregnancy study.

This chain joins TRBV9 and TRBJ2-1; TRBD2 matches at 8 bases. There are 18 residues in the CDR3. V gave up 7 bases and J gave up 4 bases; unmatched junction bases: 19. Germline V gene sequence: CDR1 SGDLS, CDR2 YYNGEE. CDR3 sequence (DNA): TGTGCCAGCTCGGGAGGGGGTAAATGGGAGGGGTCATACAATGAGCAGTTCTTC. It encodes CASSGGGKWEGSYNEQFF.

This sequence joins TRBV9 and TRBJ2-1, with D possibly matching TRBD2 (6 bases). Germline CDR1 and CDR2: SGDLS and YYNGEE. The CDR3 extends over 14 amino acids. Between the trimmed V and J ends, which lost 4 bases and 12 bases, there was a span of 20 bases. CDR3 coding DNA: TGTGCCAGCAGCCCGGGAGAATATGGGGCTACGCAGTTCTTC. It is translated as CASSPGEYGATQFF.

This chain joins TRBV18 and TRBJ2-1; 9 positions agree with TRBD2. The trim removed 1 base at V and 7 bases at J, leaving 8 bases unmatched. CDR3 length: 16 residues. CDR1 and CDR2 from the germline V gene are KGHSH and LQKENI. CDR3 protein: CASSPRGNSGRNEQFF. The CDR3 nucleotides are TGTGCCAGCTCACCACGAGGTAATAGCGGGAGAAATGAGCAGTTCTTC.

This clone has more than one count but fewer than ten. This chain joins TRBV30 and TRBJ1-2; D is ambiguous. The V gene's germline CDR1 is GTSNPN and CDR2 SVGIG (reference sequence). The germline V and J ends were trimmed by 1 base and 7 bases, with 4 bases remaining between them. CDR3 size: 10 residues. The CDR3 DNA reads TGTGCCTGGAGTGGAGGTGGCTACACCTTC. Its protein is CAWSGGGYTF.

This chain links TRBV18 with TRBJ2-2, with unresolved D. The CDR3 is 16 residues long. V was pared by 3 bases and J by 4 bases, with 15 bases between. Germline V gene lookup returns CDR1 KGHSH and CDR2 LQKENI. CDR3 DNA: TGTGCCAGCTCACCCGTCACGCCTCCGGGCACCGGGGAGCTGTTTTTT. Translation gives CASSPVTPPGTGELFF.

The J gene is TRBJ2-5, the V gene TRBV18; weak D call: TRBD2 (5 bases). The CDR3 is 13 residues long. Trimming pared 3 bases from V and 5 bases from J, leaving 10 bases between. Germline lookup yields CDR1 KGHSH and CDR2 LQKENI. CDR3 bases: TGTGCCAGCTCACCGTTCCAGCGGGAGACCCAGTACTTC. Protein: CASSPFQRETQYF.

This clone appeared a single time. The gene calls are TRBV6-6 and TRBJ1-5, with TRBD1 matching 8 bases. Germline V gene sequence: CDR1 MNHNY, CDR2 SVGAGI (reference sequence). The V gene end was trimmed by 5 bases and the J gene end by 6 bases; junction bases not matched to a gene: 6. The CDR3 is 14 amino acids. CDR3 bases: TGTGCCAGCAGTGACAGGGGTGCGGGTCAGCCCCAGCATTTT. It is translated as CASSDRGAGQPQHF.

The rearrangement links TRBV19 to TRBJ1-2; a possible D gene is TRBD1 (6 bases). This CDR3 has 15 amino acids. V was cut by 9 bases and J by 6 bases, with 23 bases left in between. The germline CDR1 and CDR2 sequences are LNHDA and SQIVND (reference sequence). CDR3 amino acids: CASKDSNQSPNGYTF. CDR3 bases: TGTGCCAGCAAGGACAGTAACCAATCCCCGAATGGCTACACCTTC.

The chain combines TRBV30 with TRBJ2-1, with TRBD1 as a possible D gene (5 bases). In germline, CDR1 is GTSNPN, CDR2 SVGIG (reference sequence). V was clipped by 3 bases and J by 7 bases, with 7 bases between them. This CDR3 has 11 residues. CDR3 region: CAWRQGNEQFF. CDR3 coding DNA: TGTGCCTGGAGGCAGGGTAATGAGCAGTTCTTC.